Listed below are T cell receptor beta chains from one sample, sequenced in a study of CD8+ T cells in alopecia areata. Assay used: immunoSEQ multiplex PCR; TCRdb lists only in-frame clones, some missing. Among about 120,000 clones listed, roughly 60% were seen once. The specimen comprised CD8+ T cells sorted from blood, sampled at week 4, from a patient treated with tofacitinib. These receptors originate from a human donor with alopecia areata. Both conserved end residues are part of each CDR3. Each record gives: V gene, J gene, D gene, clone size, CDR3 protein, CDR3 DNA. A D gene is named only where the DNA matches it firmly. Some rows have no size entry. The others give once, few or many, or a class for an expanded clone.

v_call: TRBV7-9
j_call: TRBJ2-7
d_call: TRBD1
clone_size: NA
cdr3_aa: CASSFPGQLEQYF
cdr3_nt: TGTGCCAGCAGCTTTCCGGGACAGCTTGAGCAGTACTTC

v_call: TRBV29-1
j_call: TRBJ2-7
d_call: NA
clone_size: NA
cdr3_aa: CSGGVGGSEQYF
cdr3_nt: TGCAGCGGAGGGGTCGGTGGTTCCGAGCAGTACTTC

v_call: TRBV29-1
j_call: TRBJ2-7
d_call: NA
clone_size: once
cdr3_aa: CSVLFTGTLSYEQYF
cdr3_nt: TGCAGCGTACTATTTACAGGGACCCTCTCCTACGAGCAGTACTTC

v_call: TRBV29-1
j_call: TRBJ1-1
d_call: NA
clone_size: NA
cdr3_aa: CSVESPNTEAFF
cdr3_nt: TGCAGCGTTGAGAGTCCGAACACTGAAGCTTTCTTT

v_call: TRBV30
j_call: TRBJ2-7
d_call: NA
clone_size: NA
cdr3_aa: CAWVGSVYEQYF
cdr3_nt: TGTGCCTGGGTGGGGTCAGTCTACGAGCAGTACTTC

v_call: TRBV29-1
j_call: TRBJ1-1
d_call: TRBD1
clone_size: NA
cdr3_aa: CSVEGARDTEAFF
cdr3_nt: TGCAGCGTGGAGGGGGCGCGGGACACTGAAGCTTTCTTT

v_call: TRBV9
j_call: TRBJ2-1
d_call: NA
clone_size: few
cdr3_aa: CASSVGAVNEQFF
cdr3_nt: TGTGCCAGCAGCGTAGGGGCAGTGAATGAGCAGTTCTTC

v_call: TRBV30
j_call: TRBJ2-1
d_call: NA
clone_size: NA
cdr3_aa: CAWSPGGSGNEQFF
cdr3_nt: TGTGCCTGGAGTCCTGGAGGGTCAGGAAATGAGCAGTTCTTC

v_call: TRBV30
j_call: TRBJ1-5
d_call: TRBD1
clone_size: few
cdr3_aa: CAWRTGTGWGSNQPQHF
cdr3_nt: TGTGCCTGGAGGACCGGGACAGGTTGGGGTAGCAATCAGCCCCAGCATTTT

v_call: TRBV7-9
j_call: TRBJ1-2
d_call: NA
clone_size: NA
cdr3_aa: CASSLGQSLGYTF
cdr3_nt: TGTGCCAGCAGCTTAGGCCAGTCACTTGGCTACACCTTC

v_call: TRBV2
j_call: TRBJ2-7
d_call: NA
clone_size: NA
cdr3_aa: CASSEAPGRGVDEQYF
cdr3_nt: TGTGCCAGCAGTGAAGCGCCTGGCAGGGGGGTGGACGAGCAGTACTTC

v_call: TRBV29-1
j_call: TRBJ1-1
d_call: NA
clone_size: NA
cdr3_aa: CSGTDRLFPGAFF
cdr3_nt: TGCAGCGGTACTGACAGGCTATTCCCCGGGGCTTTCTTT

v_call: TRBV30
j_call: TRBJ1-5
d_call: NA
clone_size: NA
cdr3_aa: CAWSLWEGEKPQHF
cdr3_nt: TGTGCCTGGAGTCTCTGGGAGGGGGAAAAGCCCCAGCATTTT

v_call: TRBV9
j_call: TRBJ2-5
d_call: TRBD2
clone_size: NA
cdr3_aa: CASSAGTSGGETQYF
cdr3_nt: TGTGCCAGCAGCGCGGGGACTAGCGGGGGAGAGACCCAGTACTTC

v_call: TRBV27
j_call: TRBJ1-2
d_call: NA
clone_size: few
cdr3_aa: CASSGPDRSYGYTF
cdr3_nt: TGTGCCAGCAGTGGCCCCGACAGGAGCTATGGCTACACCTTC

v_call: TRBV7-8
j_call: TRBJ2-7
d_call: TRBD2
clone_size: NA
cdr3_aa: CASSLEAGGVYEQYF
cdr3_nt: TGTGCCAGCAGCTTAGAGGCGGGGGGAGTCTACGAGCAGTACTTC

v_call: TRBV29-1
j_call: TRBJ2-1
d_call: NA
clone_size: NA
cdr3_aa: CSVEGLNEQFF
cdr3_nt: TGCAGCGTTGAAGGACTTAATGAGCAGTTCTTC

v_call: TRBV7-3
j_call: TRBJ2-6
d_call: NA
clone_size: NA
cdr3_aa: CASRGSGANVLTF
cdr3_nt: TGTGCCAGTAGGGGTTCTGGGGCCAACGTCCTGACTTTC

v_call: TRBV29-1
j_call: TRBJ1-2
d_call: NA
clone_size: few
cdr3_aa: CSVPLPQDPTGYGYTF
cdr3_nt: TGCAGCGTCCCCCTTCCACAGGACCCCACGGGTTATGGCTACACCTTC

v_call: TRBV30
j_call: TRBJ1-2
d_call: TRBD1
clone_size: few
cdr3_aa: CAWSISRTGNNYGYTF
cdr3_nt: TGTGCCTGGAGCATATCAAGGACAGGGAATAACTATGGCTACACCTTC

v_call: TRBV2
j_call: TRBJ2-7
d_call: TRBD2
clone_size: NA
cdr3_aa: CASSSGTSGGREQYF
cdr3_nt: TGTGCCAGCAGTTCTGGGACTAGCGGGGGCAGGGAGCAGTACTTC

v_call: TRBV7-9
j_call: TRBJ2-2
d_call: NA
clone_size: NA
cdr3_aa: CASSLIGELFF
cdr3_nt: TGTGCCAGCAGCTTGATCGGGGAGCTGTTTTTT

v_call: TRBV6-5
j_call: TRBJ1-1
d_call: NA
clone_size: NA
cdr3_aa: CASTGALRGNTEAFF
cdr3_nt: TGTGCCAGCACGGGGGCCCTCCGGGGGAACACTGAAGCTTTCTTT

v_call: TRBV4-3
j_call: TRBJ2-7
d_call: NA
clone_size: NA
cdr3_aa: CASSQYQGLEQYF
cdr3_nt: TGCGCCAGCAGCCAATACCAGGGGTTAGAGCAGTACTTC

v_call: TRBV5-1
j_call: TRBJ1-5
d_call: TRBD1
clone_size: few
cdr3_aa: CASSLGQGAGQPQHF
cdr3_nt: TGCGCCAGCAGCTTGGGTCAGGGGGCAGGTCAGCCCCAGCATTTT

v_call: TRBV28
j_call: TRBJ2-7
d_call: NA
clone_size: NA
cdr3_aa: CASSAQAEVSEQYF
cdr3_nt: TGTGCCAGCAGTGCCCAGGCGGAGGTGTCCGAGCAGTACTTC

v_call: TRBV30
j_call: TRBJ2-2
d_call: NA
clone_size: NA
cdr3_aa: CAWSQGPGNTGELFF
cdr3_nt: TGTGCCTGGAGTCAAGGACCGGGAAACACCGGGGAGCTGTTTTTT

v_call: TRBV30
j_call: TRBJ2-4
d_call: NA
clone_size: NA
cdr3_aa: CAWSVNRANIQYF
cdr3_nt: TGTGCCTGGAGTGTAAACAGGGCCAACATTCAGTACTTC

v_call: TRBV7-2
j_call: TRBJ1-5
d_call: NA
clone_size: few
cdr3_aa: CASSERTVNGQPQHF
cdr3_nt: TGTGCCAGCAGCGAGAGGACAGTTAACGGTCAGCCCCAGCATTTT

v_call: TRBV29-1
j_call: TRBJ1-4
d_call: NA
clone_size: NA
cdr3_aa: CSAEWDDRKLFF
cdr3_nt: TGCAGCGCAGAATGGGACGACAGAAAACTGTTTTTT

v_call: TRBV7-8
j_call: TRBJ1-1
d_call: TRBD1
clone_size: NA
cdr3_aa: CASSPGGRNTEAFF
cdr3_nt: TGTGCCAGCAGCCCAGGGGGACGGAACACTGAAGCTTTCTTT

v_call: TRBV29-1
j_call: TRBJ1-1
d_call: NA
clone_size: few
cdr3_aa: CSVESLGQGRTEAFF
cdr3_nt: TGCAGCGTTGAAAGCCTCGGGCAGGGTCGGACTGAAGCTTTCTTT

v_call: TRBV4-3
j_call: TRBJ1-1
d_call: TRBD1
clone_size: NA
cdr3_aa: CASSQQQGEHTEAFF
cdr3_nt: TGCGCCAGCAGCCAGCAACAGGGGGAGCACACTGAAGCTTTCTTT

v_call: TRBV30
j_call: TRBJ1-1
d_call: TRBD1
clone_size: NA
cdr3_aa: CAWSAADMSGQGVRGTEAFF
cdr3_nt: TGTGCCTGGAGTGCCGCAGACATGTCGGGACAGGGTGTCCGAGGCACTGAAGCTTTCTTT

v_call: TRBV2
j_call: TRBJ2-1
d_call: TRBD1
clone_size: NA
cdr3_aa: CASSGTGVYNEQFF
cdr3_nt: TGTGCCAGCAGTGGGACAGGGGTTTACAATGAGCAGTTCTTC

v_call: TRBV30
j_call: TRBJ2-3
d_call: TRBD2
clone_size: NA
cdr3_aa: CAWRGLGAFTQYF
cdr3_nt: TGTGCCTGGAGGGGACTAGGGGCATTTACGCAGTATTTT

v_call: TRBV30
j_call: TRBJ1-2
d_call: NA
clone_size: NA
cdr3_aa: CAWTRDTRPYGYTF
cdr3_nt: TGTGCCTGGACCCGGGACACCAGGCCCTATGGCTACACCTTC

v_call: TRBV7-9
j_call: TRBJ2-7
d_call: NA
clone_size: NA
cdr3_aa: CASSLALEDYEQYF
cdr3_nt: TGTGCCAGCAGCTTAGCGCTGGAGGACTACGAGCAGTACTTC

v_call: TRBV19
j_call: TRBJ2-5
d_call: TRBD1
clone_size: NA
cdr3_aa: CATHPTGYGQETQYF
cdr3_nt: TGTGCCACCCACCCGACAGGGTATGGGCAAGAGACCCAGTACTTC

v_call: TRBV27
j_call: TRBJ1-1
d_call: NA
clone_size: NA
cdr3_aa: CASAQGLGSEAFF
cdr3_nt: TGTGCCAGCGCGCAGGGGTTAGGTTCTGAAGCTTTCTTT

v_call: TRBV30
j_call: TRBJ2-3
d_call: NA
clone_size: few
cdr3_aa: CAWSYYTDTQYF
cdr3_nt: TGTGCCTGGAGTTACTACACAGATACGCAGTATTTT

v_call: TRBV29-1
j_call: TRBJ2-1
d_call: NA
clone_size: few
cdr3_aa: CSVHTGEGRRASEQFF
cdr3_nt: TGCAGCGTCCATACCGGAGAGGGCAGGCGGGCGTCCGAGCAGTTCTTC

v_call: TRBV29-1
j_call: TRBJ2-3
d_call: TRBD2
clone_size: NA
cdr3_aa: CSVEDRSGGPDTQYF
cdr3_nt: TGCAGCGTTGAAGATCGTAGCGGGGGGCCAGATACGCAGTATTTT

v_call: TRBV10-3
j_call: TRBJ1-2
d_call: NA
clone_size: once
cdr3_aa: CAIRAGYGYTF
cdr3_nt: TGTGCCATCCGGGCAGGGTATGGCTACACCTTC

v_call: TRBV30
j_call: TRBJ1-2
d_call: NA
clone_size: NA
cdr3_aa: CAWSVLYGYTF
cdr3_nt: TGTGCCTGGAGTGTTCTCTATGGCTACACCTTC